Here is one T cell receptor beta chain with its context. Its matching antigen is unknown. This specimen belongs to a study of CD8 T cell repertoires and HIV-1 epitope variants. The CDR3 is 14 residues long. V dropped 7 bases and J dropped 4 bases, with 16 bases sitting between them. Per germline, CDR1 LNHDA and CDR2 SQIVND (reference sequence). TCRdb's copy holds only in-frame clones and misses some; the assay was immunoSEQ multiplex PCR. This sample has over 90,000 clones, with roughly four fifths found just once. Study-level results: The TAALDMSHF plasma variant had no responses, unlike KF9 (about 5 clonotypes) and HW9 (one). Nine or ten antigen-specific TCR beta clonotypes were found; roughly six seemed cross-reactive to variants.

The sample was uncultured baseline CD8+ T cells from peripheral blood mononuclear cells (PBMCs). This TCR came from a male donor with HIV. The rearrangement links TRBV19 to TRBJ1-2; a possible D gene is TRBD1 (5 bases). The CDR3 loop is CASTKSRQGYGYTF. In DNA, the CDR3 is TGTGCCAGTACCAAAAGCCGGCAGGGCTATGGCTACACCTTC.